This is a list of T cell receptor beta chains from one sample in a study of blood T cell repertoires in COVID-19. Measured with immunoSEQ multiplex PCR; TCRdb has only the in-frame clones, and not every one. Altogether fewer than 200,000 clones are present, approximately 86% being singletons, with the ten largest covering around 9%. Source material: peripheral blood. The receptors shown here come from a man over 45 with active or convalescent COVID-19. Both conserved end residues are part of each CDR3. Each record gives: V gene, J gene, clone size, D gene, CDR3 protein, CDR3 DNA. A D gene is named only where the DNA matches it firmly. Clone size is shown for a subset of rows, as once, few, many or a class of expanded clone.

TRBV18	TRBJ1-6	once	-	CASSPSGINSPLHF	TGTGCCAGCTCACCATCGGGGATTAATTCACCCCTCCACTTT
TRBV6-5	TRBJ1-4	once	-	CASRNGLGTNEKLFF	TGTGCCAGCAGGAACGGACTTGGGACTAATGAAAAACTGTTTTTT
TRBV7-9	TRBJ1-5	-	-	CASSSGDFVQPQHF	TGTGCCAGCAGCTCGGGGGATTTTGTACAGCCCCAGCATTTT
TRBV24-1	TRBJ2-1	-	TRBD2	CATSDSGGLYNEQFF	TGTGCCACCAGTGACTCGGGGGGGCTATACAATGAGCAGTTCTTC
TRBV27	TRBJ2-5	-	-	CASSLGGKAWETQYF	TGTGCCAGCAGTTTAGGCGGGAAGGCGTGGGAGACCCAGTACTTC
TRBV3-1/TRBV3-2	TRBJ1-1	once	-	CASSQNERNTEAFF	TGTGCCAGCAGCCAAAACGAGAGGAACACTGAAGCTTTCTTT
TRBV16	TRBJ2-7	-	-	CASSAANPTYEQYF	TGTGCCAGCAGCGCGGCAAACCCCACCTACGAGCAGTACTTC
TRBV6-5	TRBJ2-7	-	TRBD2	CASSLISPGLAGEQYF	TGTGCCAGCAGTTTAATTTCACCGGGACTAGCGGGGGAGCAGTACTTC
TRBV28	TRBJ2-2	-	TRBD2	CASSQGLAGSTGELFF	TGTGCCAGCAGTCAGGGACTAGCGGGATCCACCGGGGAGCTGTTTTTT
TRBV3-1/TRBV3-2	TRBJ1-6	-	-	CASSRLGRGAGDSPLHF	TGTGCCAGCAGCCGACTTGGACGGGGGGCTGGTGATTCACCCCTCCACTTT
TRBV14	TRBJ2-6	-	-	CASSAPGAGANVLTF	TGTGCCAGCAGCGCCCCGGGTGCTGGGGCCAACGTCCTGACTTTC
TRBV5-1	TRBJ2-3	-	-	CASSKGDASTDTQYF	TGCGCCAGCAGCAAGGGGGACGCCAGCACAGATACGCAGTATTTT
TRBV19	TRBJ1-2	-	-	CASSRGSTNYGYTF	TGTGCCAGTAGCCGAGGATCTACCAACTATGGCTACACCTTC
TRBV29-1	TRBJ2-7	-	TRBD1	CSAGSGTGIIYEQYF	TGCAGCGCCGGATCCGGGACAGGGATTATATACGAGCAGTACTTC
TRBV3-1/TRBV3-2	TRBJ2-1	-	-	CASSPNPFQAGASVYNEQFF	TGTGCCAGCAGCCCCAACCCATTCCAGGCGGGGGCTTCGGTCTACAATGAGCAGTTCTTC
TRBV5-1	TRBJ1-1	-	-	CASSRQDSNTEAFF	TGCGCCAGCAGCAGACAGGATTCTAACACTGAAGCTTTCTTT
TRBV27	TRBJ2-2	-	TRBD2	CASSFGGAATGELFF	TGTGCCAGCAGTTTCGGGGGGGCTGCGACCGGGGAGCTGTTTTTT
TRBV28	TRBJ2-7	-	TRBD1	CASSRRDRVYEQYF	TGTGCCAGCAGTCGCAGGGACAGAGTTTACGAGCAGTACTTC
TRBV19	TRBJ2-6	-	TRBD1	CASRGPGQTSGANVLTF	TGTGCCAGTAGGGGTCCGGGACAGACCTCTGGGGCCAACGTCCTGACTTTC
TRBV2	TRBJ2-3	-	TRBD2	CASKGSGLAGADTQYF	TGTGCCAGCAAAGGAAGTGGTCTAGCGGGAGCGGATACGCAGTATTTT
TRBV18	TRBJ1-6	-	-	CASSRDLNSPLHF	TGTGCCAGCTCGCGGGACCTAAATTCACCCCTCCACTTT
TRBV12-3/TRBV12-4	TRBJ2-3	-	-	CASSFALTDTQYF	TGTGCCAGCAGTTTCGCGCTCACAGATACGCAGTATTTT
TRBV7-3	TRBJ2-2	few	TRBD1	CASSADRVTGELFF	TGTGCCAGCAGCGCCGACAGGGTCACCGGGGAGCTGTTTTTT
TRBV18	TRBJ1-3	-	TRBD1	CAQGDSGNTIYF	TGCGCCCAGGGGGACTCTGGAAACACCATATATTTT
TRBV19	TRBJ2-4	-	TRBD1	CASSPGQGGPNIQYF	TGTGCCAGTAGTCCGGGACAGGGGGGCCCAAACATTCAGTACTTC
TRBV9	TRBJ1-1	-	TRBD1	CASSVVPGQGSEAFF	TGTGCCAGCAGCGTAGTGCCCGGACAGGGTTCTGAAGCTTTCTTT
TRBV12-2	TRBJ1-5	few	-	CASRPLDRDHQPQHF	TGTGCAAGTCGCCCCTTGGACAGGGATCATCAGCCCCAGCATTTT
TRBV2	TRBJ2-1	-	TRBD1	CASRLQGAIYNEQFF	TGTGCCAGCAGACTACAGGGGGCGATCTACAATGAGCAGTTCTTC
TRBV5-1	TRBJ1-2	-	-	CASSLLSGSEGYTF	TGCGCCAGCAGCTTGCTTAGCGGTTCGGAGGGCTACACCTTC
TRBV6-5	TRBJ2-7	-	-	CASSKSRALGYEQYF	TGTGCCAGCAGCAAAAGCAGGGCCCTGGGCTACGAGCAGTACTTC
TRBV18	TRBJ2-7	-	-	CASSPGGSSLEQYF	TGTGCCAGCTCACCGGGGGGATCCAGCTTGGAGCAGTACTTC
TRBV10-3	TRBJ2-2	-	-	CAISPGTWNTGELFF	TGTGCCATCAGTCCCGGGACATGGAACACCGGGGAGCTGTTTTTT
TRBV14	TRBJ2-4	-	-	CASSTSERDIQYF	TGTGCCAGCTCAACGTCCGAGCGCGACATTCAGTACTTC
TRBV3-1/TRBV3-2	TRBJ2-2	-	TRBD2	CASSGRGTGELFF	TGTGCCAGCAGCGGGAGGGGCACCGGGGAGCTGTTTTTT
TRBV18	TRBJ2-2	-	TRBD2	CASSPLSSGRATGELFF	TGTGCCAGCTCACCACTCTCCAGCGGGAGGGCCACCGGGGAGCTGTTTTTT
TRBV7-6	TRBJ1-5	-	TRBD1	CASSLLGQGGQPQHF	TGTGCCAGCAGCTTATTGGGACAGGGTGGTCAGCCCCAGCATTTT
TRBV18	TRBJ1-2	-	-	CASSVQGPNYGYTF	TGTGCCAGCTCAGTACAGGGTCCTAACTATGGCTACACCTTC
TRBV28	TRBJ1-2	-	TRBD1	CASSLLGGGQDLFYGYTF	TGTGCCAGCAGTTTATTGGGGGGGGGACAGGATCTTTTCTATGGCTACACCTTC
TRBV18	TRBJ1-5	-	TRBD1	CASSLTGGEGQPQHF	TGTGCCAGCTCATTGACAGGGGGCGAGGGTCAGCCCCAGCATTTT
TRBV27	TRBJ1-2	-	-	CASSFHLNYGYTF	TGTGCCAGCAGTTTTCACTTAAACTATGGCTACACCTTC
TRBV7-7	TRBJ2-3	-	-	CASSLAPSGGVKDTQYF	TGTGCCAGCAGCTTAGCCCCCTCGGGGGGCGTGAAAGATACGCAGTATTTT
TRBV7-9	TRBJ1-4	-	TRBD1	CASSLAGTGSNEKLFF	TGTGCCAGCAGCTTAGCCGGGACAGGTTCCAATGAAAAACTGTTTTTT
TRBV18	TRBJ2-7	once	TRBD1	CASSPLQGAGHEQYF	TGTGCCAGCTCACCACTACAGGGGGCGGGCCACGAGCAGTACTTC
TRBV6-5	TRBJ2-2	-	TRBD2	CASNSAGGPPGELFF	TGTGCCAGCAACTCAGCGGGAGGTCCCCCCGGGGAGCTGTTTTTT
TRBV24-1	TRBJ2-1	once	TRBD2	CATSDSGGLAGGPTYNEQFF	TGTGCCACCAGTGATTCAGGGGGACTAGCGGGAGGCCCTACCTACAATGAGCAGTTCTTC
TRBV5-1	TRBJ1-2	-	TRBD1	CASGTGTSEEGYTF	TGCGCCAGCGGGACAGGGACCTCGGAAGAGGGCTACACCTTC
TRBV6-5	TRBJ1-2	-	TRBD1	CASSNRGRLDGYTF	TGTGCCAGCAGTAACAGGGGGCGCCTGGATGGCTACACCTTC
TRBV5-5	TRBJ1-4	-	TRBD1	CASSKSQGEDHEKLFF	TGTGCCAGCAGCAAATCCCAGGGGGAGGATCATGAAAAACTGTTTTTT
TRBV4-1	TRBJ2-1	-	-	CASSQEGRGAYNEQFF	TGCGCCAGCAGCCAAGAAGGGAGGGGGGCCTACAATGAGCAGTTCTTC
TRBV11-1	TRBJ2-7	-	-	CASSWGSYEQYF	TGTGCCAGCAGCTGGGGCAGCTACGAGCAGTACTTC
TRBV7-9	TRBJ2-3	-	-	CASSPPLGVSTDTQYF	TGTGCCAGCAGCCCCCCGCTCGGGGTAAGCACAGATACGCAGTATTTT
TRBV5-1	TRBJ1-2	-	TRBD1	CASSSNPGQGGYGYTF	TGCGCCAGCAGCTCTAACCCGGGACAGGGGGGTTATGGCTACACCTTC